In its sample, the clone carrying this TCR beta chain was seen a few times. Its antigen is not known. The data were taken from a study of response to subunit inactivated influenza vaccine. MiXCR was run by TCRdb on the RT-PCR reads, yielding one entry per CDR3 protein. The table records 430,000 or so distinct CDR3 sequences, roughly 9.8% of them present only once. Study findings and constraints: New T cells are recruited in small numbers by each seasonal influenza vaccination, according to the authors' suggestion.

This CDR3 region has 13 residues. V lost 7 bases, J lost 10 bases, and 14 bases lay in between. CDR1 MNHNS and CDR2 SASEGT come from the germline V gene. The chain links TRBV6-1 to TRBJ1-6; D unclear. The receptor was isolated from a man in his forties or fifties who received an inactivated influenza vaccine. Sample: PBMCs from blood, taken 45 days after vaccination. CDR3 nucleotides: TGTGCCAGCACCGACCTACAGATCTCACCCCTCCACTTT. It yields the protein CASTDLQISPLHF.